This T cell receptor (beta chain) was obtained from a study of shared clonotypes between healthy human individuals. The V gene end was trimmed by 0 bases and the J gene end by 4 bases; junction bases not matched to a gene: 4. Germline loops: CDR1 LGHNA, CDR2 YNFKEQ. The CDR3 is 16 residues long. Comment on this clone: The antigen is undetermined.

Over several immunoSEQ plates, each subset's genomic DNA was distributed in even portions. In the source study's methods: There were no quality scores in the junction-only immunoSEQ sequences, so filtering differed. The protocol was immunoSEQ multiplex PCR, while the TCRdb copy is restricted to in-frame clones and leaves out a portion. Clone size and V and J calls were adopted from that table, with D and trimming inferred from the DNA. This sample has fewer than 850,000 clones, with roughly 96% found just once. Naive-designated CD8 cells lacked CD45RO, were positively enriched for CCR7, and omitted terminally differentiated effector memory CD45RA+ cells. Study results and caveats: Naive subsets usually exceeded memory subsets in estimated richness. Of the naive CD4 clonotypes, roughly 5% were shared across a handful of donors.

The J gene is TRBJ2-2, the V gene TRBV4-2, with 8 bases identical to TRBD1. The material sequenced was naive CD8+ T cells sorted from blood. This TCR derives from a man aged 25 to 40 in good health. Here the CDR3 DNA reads TGTGCCAGCAGCCAAGAGCAGGGGGCAGTCACCGGGGAGCTGTTTTTT. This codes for CASSQEQGAVTGELFF.